Listed below are T cell receptor beta chains from one sample, sequenced in a study of metastatic and nonmetastatic thyroid tumors. TCRdb recomputed clones from the PCR reads via MiXCR. The table records just under 45,000 clones, around 3.1% of them present only once. Sequencing input: blood. The source is a female donor with papillary thyroid cancer or a benign thyroid nodule (not recorded which). Some clones in this sample may be carry-over from other donors' samples. Each CDR3 is given with its conserved first and last residue. Fields, in order: J gene, V gene, clone size, CDR3 protein. A clone size is listed for some rows: how often the clone was seen (once, few, many), or a class if it is expanded.

J gene: TRBJ1-5; V gene: TRBV2; clone size: many; CDR3 protein: CASAENRGGQPQHF
J gene: TRBJ2-1; V gene: TRBV11-3; clone size: few; CDR3 protein: CASSSLGSSGPPDEQFF
J gene: TRBJ2-2; V gene: TRBV24-1; clone size: few; CDR3 protein: CATSDPRGAGDTGELFF
J gene: TRBJ2-3; V gene: TRBV2; clone size: NA; CDR3 protein: CASLDSEADTQYF
J gene: TRBJ1-6; V gene: TRBV28; clone size: NA; CDR3 protein: CATVGGNSPLHF
J gene: TRBJ2-7; V gene: TRBV7-8; clone size: many; CDR3 protein: CASSSLTGGSYEQYF
J gene: TRBJ2-3; V gene: TRBV20-1; clone size: many; CDR3 protein: CSARDRFGRVGRDTQYF
J gene: TRBJ2-1; V gene: TRBV7-6; clone size: many; CDR3 protein: CASSLSGTQNEQFF
J gene: TRBJ1-1; V gene: TRBV13; clone size: many; CDR3 protein: CASSLAAGILNTEAFF
J gene: TRBJ2-3; V gene: TRBV6-1; clone size: NA; CDR3 protein: CATGTSGNSRTDTQYF
J gene: TRBJ1-1; V gene: TRBV28; clone size: many; CDR3 protein: CASSLGGRMNTEAFF
J gene: TRBJ2-7; V gene: TRBV2; clone size: many; CDR3 protein: CASNEQGGSWEQYF
J gene: TRBJ1-3; V gene: TRBV27; clone size: NA; CDR3 protein: CASSLSRASGNIIYF
J gene: TRBJ1-5; V gene: TRBV30; clone size: NA; CDR3 protein: CAWSVPAAGSNRPQHF
J gene: TRBJ1-5; V gene: TRBV5-5; clone size: many; CDR3 protein: CASSLDRAKEQPQHF
J gene: TRBJ2-3; V gene: TRBV5-1; clone size: many; CDR3 protein: CASSSTTSGSTDTQYF